This T cell receptor beta chain appears in the sequencing data of a study of T cell responses to AZD1222 COVID-19 vaccine. Generated by immunoSEQ multiplex PCR, the TCRdb table keeps only in-frame clones and is missing some. Of approximately 140,000 clones in the sample, 90% to 95% were seen once. The V gene's germline CDR1 is MNHEY and CDR2 SMNVEV (reference sequence). V was shortened by 0 bases and J by 6 bases, with 11 bases between the two germline ends. The CDR3 has 14 amino acids. Specimen: peripheral blood, collected on day 0 of AZD1222 vaccination. The TCR was taken from an adult in good health. V usage is TRBV27 and J usage is TRBJ1-2; D ambiguous. The CDR3 coding sequence is TGTGCCAGCAGTTTATCACTCGGGTCCGATGGCTACACCTTC. This codes for CASSLSLGSDGYTF.